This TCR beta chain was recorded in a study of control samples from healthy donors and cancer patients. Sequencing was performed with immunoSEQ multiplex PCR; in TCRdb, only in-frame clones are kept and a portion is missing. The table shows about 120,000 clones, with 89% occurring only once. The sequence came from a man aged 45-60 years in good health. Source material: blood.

CDR3 sequence: CATSDWGNEQFF. The CDR3 region has the DNA TGTGCCACCAGTGATTGGGGGAATGAGCAGTTCTTC. This chain links TRBV24-1 with TRBJ2-1; possibly TRBD1 or TRBD2 for D (5 bases each). Trimming left V 2 bases short and J 7 bases short, with 5 bases between. This CDR3 region has 12 residues. Germline loops: CDR1 KGHDR, CDR2 SFDVKD.